The present T cell receptor beta chain was sequenced within a study of shared clonotypes between healthy human individuals. CDR3 length: 15 residues. Germline CDR1 and CDR2: SGHRS and YFSETQ. Trimming stripped 1 base from V and 8 bases from J, with 16 bases between. Libraries were prepared by immunoSEQ multiplex PCR; TCRdb keeps only in-frame clonotypes and omits some of them. The data hold 2 million to 2.5 million clones, with approximately 95% observed a single time. The receptor was isolated from a man aged 18 to 29 in good health. Material for sequencing was naive CD4+ T cells sorted from blood. Subset defined: CD45RA+ positively selected. The chain employs TRBV5-1 and TRBJ2-4, with D maybe TRBD1 (5 bases). The CDR3 bases are TGCGCCAGCAGCTTGAGCGTAGGGGCGGTGGACATTCAGTACTTC. This encodes CASSLSVGAVDIQYF.